The rows below give T cell receptor beta chains drawn from one sample of a study of vaccination effects on CD4 cells after COVID-19. Method: immunoSEQ multiplex PCR; TCRdb's copy keeps in-frame clones and lacks some. This repertoire shows some 68,000 clones, roughly four fifths found once; its top ten account for about 1.2%. Their antigens are not known. The sequences come from CD4+ T cells from PBMCs cultured with HCoV-229E spike peptides, collected after COVID-19 vaccination. The receptors derive from a human donor who received a COVID-19 vaccine. The CDR3 runs from the conserved cysteine through the conserved F or W. The order of the fields is clone size, V gene, J gene, D gene, CDR3 DNA, CDR3 protein. D genes are given only for firm matches. The size of a clone is reported for some rows only, either as once, few or many, or as a class for expanded clones.

abundance: -; v_gene: TRBV5-1; j_gene: TRBJ2-4; d_gene: -; CDR3nt: TGCGCCAGCAGCCTCCACCTCACAGGACTTGTGGCCAAAAACATTCAGTACTTC; CDR3aa: CASSLHLTGLVAKNIQYF
abundance: -; v_gene: TRBV12-3/TRBV12-4; j_gene: TRBJ2-5; d_gene: -; CDR3nt: TGTGCCAGCAGTTTAGCTGGGGGGGAGACCCAGTACTTC; CDR3aa: CASSLAGGETQYF
abundance: few; v_gene: TRBV10-3; j_gene: TRBJ2-6; d_gene: TRBD1; CDR3nt: TGTGCCATCAGTGATAATGGGGCAGGGACAGCCTCTGGGGCCAACGTCCTGACTTTC; CDR3aa: CAISDNGAGTASGANVLTF
abundance: -; v_gene: TRBV15; j_gene: TRBJ2-3; d_gene: TRBD2; CDR3nt: TGTGCCACCAGCCCCGCTAGGGCTAGCGGGGGGAGCACAGATACGCAGTATTTT; CDR3aa: CATSPARASGGSTDTQYF
abundance: -; v_gene: TRBV15; j_gene: TRBJ2-3; d_gene: TRBD1; CDR3nt: TGTGCCACCAGCAGAGAGGGGGCAGGGCCCAGGGGGACGCAGTATTTT; CDR3aa: CATSREGAGPRGTQYF
abundance: once; v_gene: TRBV7-8; j_gene: TRBJ1-2; d_gene: TRBD1; CDR3nt: TGTGCCAGCAGCCAAAACCCGGGGGACAGTGGCTACACCTTC; CDR3aa: CASSQNPGDSGYTF
abundance: -; v_gene: TRBV14; j_gene: TRBJ2-1; d_gene: TRBD2; CDR3nt: TGTGCCAGCAGCCAGGTAGCGGGAAGCTCCTACAATGAGCAGTTCTTC; CDR3aa: CASSQVAGSSYNEQFF
abundance: -; v_gene: TRBV7-3; j_gene: TRBJ1-1; d_gene: -; CDR3nt: TGTGCCAGCAGCTTTGCCTATACTGAAGCTTTCTTT; CDR3aa: CASSFAYTEAFF
abundance: -; v_gene: TRBV5-1; j_gene: TRBJ2-3; d_gene: -; CDR3nt: TGCGCCAGCAGCGGACCCAGCACAGATACGCAGTATTTT; CDR3aa: CASSGPSTDTQYF
abundance: -; v_gene: TRBV6-6; j_gene: TRBJ1-4; d_gene: -; CDR3nt: TGTGCCAGCAGTTACTGGGGCAGCCTCCTGTTTTTT; CDR3aa: CASSYWGSLLFF
abundance: -; v_gene: TRBV5-1; j_gene: TRBJ2-5; d_gene: -; CDR3nt: TGCGCCAGCAGCTTCGGACAACAAGAGACCCAGTACTTC; CDR3aa: CASSFGQQETQYF
abundance: once; v_gene: TRBV2; j_gene: TRBJ2-2; d_gene: TRBD1; CDR3nt: TGTGCCAGCAGTTTTACCCCGACAGGGGGCGGTACCGGGGAGCTGTTTTTT; CDR3aa: CASSFTPTGGGTGELFF
abundance: -; v_gene: TRBV19; j_gene: TRBJ1-5; d_gene: TRBD1; CDR3nt: TGTGCCAGTAGTACGCATGCCGGGACAGGGATTGATCAGCCCCAGCATTTT; CDR3aa: CASSTHAGTGIDQPQHF
abundance: -; v_gene: TRBV19; j_gene: TRBJ1-5; d_gene: -; CDR3nt: TGTGCCAGTAGTTACAGGCCCCCGGGCAATCAGCCCCAGCATTTT; CDR3aa: CASSYRPPGNQPQHF
abundance: -; v_gene: TRBV9; j_gene: TRBJ1-6; d_gene: TRBD1; CDR3nt: TGTGCCAGCAGCGTAGGACGGGACAGGTCTTTATCACCCCTCCACTTT; CDR3aa: CASSVGRDRSLSPLHF
abundance: -; v_gene: TRBV2; j_gene: TRBJ1-4; d_gene: -; CDR3nt: TGTGCCAGCATTAGGGGGACTAATGAAAAACTGTTTTTT; CDR3aa: CASIRGTNEKLFF
abundance: once; v_gene: TRBV6-2/TRBV6-3; j_gene: TRBJ1-1; d_gene: -; CDR3nt: TGTGCCAGCAGTTACACCACAGGGAGGTTTTTAGGCACTGAAGCTTTCTTT; CDR3aa: CASSYTTGRFLGTEAFF
abundance: -; v_gene: TRBV9; j_gene: TRBJ2-3; d_gene: -; CDR3nt: TGTGCCAGCAGCAAAAGAGCGGGCGAGGGCACAGATACGCAGTATTTT; CDR3aa: CASSKRAGEGTDTQYF
abundance: once; v_gene: TRBV3-1/TRBV3-2; j_gene: TRBJ1-1; d_gene: -; CDR3nt: TGTGCCAGCAGCCAAGTTTCCAGGACCGCTGAAGCTTTCTTT; CDR3aa: CASSQVSRTAEAFF
abundance: -; v_gene: TRBV6-5; j_gene: TRBJ1-5; d_gene: -; CDR3nt: TGTGCCACCATACCCCGCAGGACGGGCAATCAGCCCCAGCATTTT; CDR3aa: CATIPRRTGNQPQHF
abundance: -; v_gene: TRBV5-4; j_gene: TRBJ2-3; d_gene: -; CDR3nt: TGTGCCAGCAGCTTGGGACAGGACCAGGGCACAGATACGCAGTATTTT; CDR3aa: CASSLGQDQGTDTQYF
abundance: -; v_gene: TRBV7-2; j_gene: TRBJ2-1; d_gene: TRBD2; CDR3nt: TGTGCCACCCGGACTAGCGGGGCCTATGAGCAGTTCTTC; CDR3aa: CATRTSGAYEQFF
abundance: -; v_gene: TRBV19; j_gene: TRBJ1-2; d_gene: -; CDR3nt: TGTGCCAGTAGTCCGGGCGGCAGGGCAGTAGCTAACTATGGCTACACCTTC; CDR3aa: CASSPGGRAVANYGYTF
abundance: -; v_gene: TRBV24-1; j_gene: TRBJ2-5; d_gene: TRBD2; CDR3nt: TGTGCCACCAGTGAATATTTACTAGCGGGGAACCAAGAGACCCAGTACTTC; CDR3aa: CATSEYLLAGNQETQYF